The source of this T cell receptor (beta chain) is a study of T cell repertoires in cytomegalovirus infection. Study-level information: CMV epitopes used comprised recently identified HLA-C-restricted ones and well-studied HLA-B-restricted ones. CMV infection together with matching HLA type was indicated by public TCR beta signatures.

Notes on the study in general: Summed frequency of public TCR beta families distinguished CMV carriers with the relevant HLA. HLA-C-restricted CMV-specific TCR beta clonotypes prevailed in the ex vivo response.

This clonotype was counted between two and nine times. Its antigen is unknown. TCRdb reprocessed the reads with MiXCR, giving one entry per CDR3 protein. Of around 430,000 distinct CDR3 sequences listed, 40% to 50% are singletons. The sample was cultured PBMCs, taken from culture after CMV antigen stimulation. The TCR sequence derives from a human donor in good health (CMV status not recorded). Some clones in this sample may be carry-over from other donors' samples.

The chain's CDR3 is CAISDSGQGEQPQHF. The DNA of the CDR3 is TGTGCCATCAGTGACTCGGGTCAAGGGGAGCAGCCCCAGCATTTT. The V call is TRBV10-3, the J call TRBJ1-5; tentatively, D is TRBD1 (5 bases). CDR3 length: 15 residues. With 3 bases removed from V and 7 bases from J, the gap between germline ends came to 16 bases. Germline V gives CDR1 ENHRY, CDR2 SYGVKD.